This T cell receptor beta chain was sequenced in a study of T cell repertoires in cytomegalovirus infection. Study details: Through public TCR beta signatures, both CMV infection and matching HLA type were indicated.

In TCRdb, the reads were re-called with MiXCR into one record per CDR3 protein. Seen here are around 530,000 distinct CDR3 sequences, more than 25% observed once, and the top ten hold roughly an eighth. This clonotype was found many times. The antigen remains undetermined. General study results and limits: Ex vivo, HLA-C-restricted CMV-specific TCR beta clonotypes prevailed over the rest of the response.

The receptor was isolated from a human donor in good health (CMV status not recorded). Some clones in this sample may be carry-over from other donors' samples. The material sequenced was PBMCs.

DNA of the CDR3: TGTGCCAGCCGCGTGGTTGAGCTGTTTTTT. This gives the protein CASRVVELFF. The V call is TRBV7-2, the J call TRBJ2-2; no clear D. Germline V lookup: CDR1 SGHTA, CDR2 FQGNSA. The V end lost 8 bases, the J end lost 11 bases, and 9 bases lay between the germline ends. The CDR3 sequence is 10 residues long. The full variable domain, its missing parts supplied by reference TRBV7-2 and TRBJ2-2, is GAGVSQSPSNKVTEKGKDVELRCDPISGHTALYWYRQSLGQGLEFLIYFQGNSAPDKSGLPSDRFSAERTGGSVSTLTIQRTQQEDSAVYLCASRVVELFFGEGSRLTVL.